The rows below give T cell receptor beta chains drawn from one sample of a study of metastatic and nonmetastatic thyroid tumors. With MiXCR, TCRdb called clones anew from the PCR reads. The sample contains about 20,000 clones, about 20% of which appear only once. Sequencing used tumor tissue. The receptors shown here come from a female donor with papillary thyroid cancer or a benign thyroid nodule (not recorded which). Some clones in this sample may be carry-over from other donors' samples. Each CDR3 is given with its conserved first and last residue. The order of the fields is D gene, V gene, J gene, clone size, CDR3 protein, CDR3 DNA. D genes are given only for firm matches. For some rows the clone size is stated as once, few or many, or as a class when expanded; others skip it.

TRBD1	TRBV5-6	TRBJ1-3	-	CASSSLGQKNTIYF	TGTGCCAGCAGCTCCCTGGGACAGAAAAACACCATATATTTT
TRBD1	TRBV11-1	TRBJ2-7	medium-sized	CASSLAGTGPYEQYF	TGTGCCAGCAGCTTAGCGGGGACAGGTCCCTACGAGCAGTACTTC
-	TRBV10-3	TRBJ2-3	many	CAIRPRGTDTQYF	TGTGCCATCAGACCCAGGGGCACAGATACGCAGTATTTT
-	TRBV6-1	TRBJ1-2	few	CASRGVTGYYGYTF	TGTGCCAGCAGGGGGGTCACAGGGTACTATGGCTACACCTTC
TRBD1	TRBV12-3/TRBV12-4	TRBJ1-3	many	CASSTQQDRRRGNTIYF	TGTGCCAGCAGTACCCAACAGGACAGGAGAAGGGGAAACACCATATATTTT
TRBD1	TRBV5-1	TRBJ1-1	many	CASSLVRQGDTEAFF	TGCGCCAGCAGCTTGGTACGGCAGGGGGACACTGAAGCTTTCTTT
-	TRBV7-2	TRBJ1-2	many	CASSLTGQSGGYTF	TGTGCCAGCAGCTTGACTGGGCAAAGTGGTGGCTACACCTTC
TRBD1	TRBV7-9	TRBJ2-1	once	CASSLGQGNEQFF	TGTGCCAGCAGCTTAGGACAGGGCAATGAGCAGTTCTTC
-	TRBV12-5	TRBJ2-3	-	CASATLADTRYF	TGTGCCAGTGCCACATTAGCAGATACGCGGTATTTT
-	TRBV20-1	TRBJ2-1	medium-sized	CSARDPVDLVSEQFF	TGCAGTGCTAGAGACCCAGTGGACTTGGTGAGTGAGCAGTTCTTC
-	TRBV5-1	TRBJ2-4	-	CASSLGSGGRLAKNIQYF	TGCGCCAGCAGCTTGGGAAGTGGGGGACGATTAGCCAAAAACATTCAGTACTTC
-	TRBV27	TRBJ2-1	many	CASSLSSRFVRYEQFF	TGTGCCAGCAGTTTATCCTCTAGGTTCGTTCGCTATGAGCAGTTCTTC
TRBD2	TRBV27	TRBJ2-7	-	CASGTISSYEQYF	TGTGCCAGCGGGACTATCAGCTCCTACGAGCAGTACTTC
TRBD1	TRBV5-1	TRBJ2-7	many	CASSTGTGVTHEQYF	TGCGCCAGCAGCACCGGGACAGGGGTGACCCACGAGCAGTACTTC
TRBD1	TRBV3-1	TRBJ1-3	many	CASSYTGVGNTIYF	TGTGCCAGCAGCTATACAGGGGTTGGAAACACCATATATTTT
-	TRBV12-3/TRBV12-4	TRBJ2-1	few	CASSLVSWSHNEQFF	TGTGCCAGCAGTTTAGTCAGTTGGTCCCACAATGAGCAGTTCTTC
-	TRBV20-1	TRBJ2-2	many	CSATPTRGTGELFF	TGCAGTGCCACCCCGACTAGAGGCACCGGGGAGCTGTTTTTT
TRBD2	TRBV6-1	TRBJ2-7	few	CASNPSGGYEQYF	TGTGCCAGCAACCCTAGCGGAGGGTACGAGCAGTACTTC
-	TRBV24-1	TRBJ2-5	many	CATSDLGGGQETQYF	TGTGCCACCAGTGACCTAGGGGGTGGACAAGAGACCCAGTACTTC
TRBD2	TRBV20-1	TRBJ2-7	-	CSATGTSYEQYF	TGCAGTGCAACCGGGACTAGCTACGAGCAGTACTTC
-	TRBV3-1	TRBJ1-5	many	CASSLQNNQPQHF	TGTGCCAGCAGCCTCCAGAACAATCAGCCCCAGCATTTT
-	TRBV6-2/TRBV6-3	TRBJ2-2	many	CASSDSVTETGELFF	TGTGCCAGCAGTGACTCGGTGACGGAGACCGGGGAGCTGTTTTTT
-	TRBV12-3/TRBV12-4	TRBJ2-1	many	CASSPGLQARNEQFF	TGTGCCAGCAGCCCCGGGCTCCAGGCCCGCAATGAGCAGTTCTTC
-	TRBV7-2	TRBJ2-3	many	CASRPRPGAASTDTQYF	TGTGCCAGCAGACCTCGACCTGGGGCGGCCAGCACAGATACGCAGTATTTT
-	TRBV7-8	TRBJ2-5	large	CASTSGQETQYF	TGTGCCAGCACTTCGGGGCAAGAGACCCAGTACTTC
-	TRBV7-9	TRBJ1-2	-	CASSFEGDYGYTF	TGTGCCAGCAGCTTTGAGGGGGACTATGGCTACACCTTC
-	TRBV4-1	TRBJ2-7	-	CASSQEGPSSYSRSYEQYF	TGCGCCAGCAGCCAAGAGGGGCCCTCCTCCTATTCGCGGTCCTACGAGCAGTACTTC
-	TRBV7-2	TRBJ2-2	few	CASSLALSGQDTGELFF	TGTGCCAGCAGCTTAGCCCTGTCGGGACAAGATACCGGGGAGCTGTTTTTT
TRBD1	TRBV28	TRBJ2-7	-	CASSGQGIQQYF	TGTGCCAGCAGTGGACAGGGGATACAGCAGTACTTC
TRBD2	TRBV7-9	TRBJ2-1	many	CASSRAGGPPGEQFF	TGTGCCAGCAGCCGAGCGGGAGGGCCGCCGGGTGAGCAGTTCTTC
-	TRBV12-3/TRBV12-4	TRBJ2-5	many	CASSPLGVQETQYF	TGTGCCAGCAGCCCTCTAGGGGTCCAAGAGACCCAGTACTTC